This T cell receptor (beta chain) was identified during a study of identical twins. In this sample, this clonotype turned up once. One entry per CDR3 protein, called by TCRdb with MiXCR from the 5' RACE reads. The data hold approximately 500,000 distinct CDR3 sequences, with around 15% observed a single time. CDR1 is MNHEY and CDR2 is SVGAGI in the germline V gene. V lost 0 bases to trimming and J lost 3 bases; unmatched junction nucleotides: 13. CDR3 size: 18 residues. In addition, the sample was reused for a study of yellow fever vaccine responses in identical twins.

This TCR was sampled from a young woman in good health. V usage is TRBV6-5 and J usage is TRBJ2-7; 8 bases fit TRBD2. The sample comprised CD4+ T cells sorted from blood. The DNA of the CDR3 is TGTGCCAGCAGTTACTCGAGAGTGGGGATTAGCGGGAACTACGAGCAGTACTTC. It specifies CASSYSRVGISGNYEQYF.